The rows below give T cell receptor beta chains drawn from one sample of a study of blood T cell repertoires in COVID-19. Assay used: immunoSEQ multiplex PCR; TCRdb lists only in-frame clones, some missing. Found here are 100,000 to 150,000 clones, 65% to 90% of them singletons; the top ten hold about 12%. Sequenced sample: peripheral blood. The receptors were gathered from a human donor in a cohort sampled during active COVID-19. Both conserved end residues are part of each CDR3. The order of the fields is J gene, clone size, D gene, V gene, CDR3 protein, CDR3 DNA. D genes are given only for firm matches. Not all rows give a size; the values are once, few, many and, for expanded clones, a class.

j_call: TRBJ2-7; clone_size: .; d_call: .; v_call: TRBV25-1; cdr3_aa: CASSERTVGSYEQYF; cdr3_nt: TGTGCCAGCAGTGAGCGGACAGTAGGCTCCTACGAGCAGTACTTC
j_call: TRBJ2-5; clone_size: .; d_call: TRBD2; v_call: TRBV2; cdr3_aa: CASRATSGGLQETQYF; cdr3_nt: TGTGCCAGCAGGGCAACTAGCGGGGGCCTCCAAGAGACCCAGTACTTC
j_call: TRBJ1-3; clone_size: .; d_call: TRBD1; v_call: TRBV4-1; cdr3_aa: CASSRPGQDSGNTIYF; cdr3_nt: TGCGCCAGCAGCCGACCCGGACAGGACTCTGGAAACACCATATATTTT
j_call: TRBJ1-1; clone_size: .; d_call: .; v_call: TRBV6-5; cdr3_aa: CASYYHTEAFF; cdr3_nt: TGTGCCAGCTACTATCACACTGAAGCTTTCTTT
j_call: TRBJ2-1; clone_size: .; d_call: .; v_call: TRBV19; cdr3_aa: CASSSVSSYNEQFF; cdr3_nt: TGTGCCAGTAGCTCGGTGAGCTCCTACAATGAGCAGTTCTTC
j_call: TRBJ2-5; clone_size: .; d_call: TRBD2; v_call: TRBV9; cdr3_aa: CASSVASGGWETQYF; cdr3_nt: TGTGCCAGCAGCGTCGCTAGCGGGGGGTGGGAGACCCAGTACTTC
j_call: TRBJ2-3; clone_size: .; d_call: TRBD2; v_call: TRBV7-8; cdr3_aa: CASSLLAGSSDTQYF; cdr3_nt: TGTGCCAGCAGCCTCCTAGCGGGGTCGTCAGATACGCAGTATTTT
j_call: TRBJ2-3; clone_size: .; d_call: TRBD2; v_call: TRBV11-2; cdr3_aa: CASSSGLAIDTQYF; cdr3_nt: TGTGCCAGCAGCTCCGGACTAGCGATAGATACGCAGTATTTT
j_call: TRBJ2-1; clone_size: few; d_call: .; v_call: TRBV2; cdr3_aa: CASSDRSSYNEQFF; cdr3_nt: TGTGCCAGCAGTGATCGGAGCTCCTACAATGAGCAGTTCTTC
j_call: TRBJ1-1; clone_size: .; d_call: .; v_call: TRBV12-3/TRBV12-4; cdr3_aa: CATLRRGDTEAFF; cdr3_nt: TGTGCCACCCTACGAAGGGGTGACACTGAAGCTTTCTTT
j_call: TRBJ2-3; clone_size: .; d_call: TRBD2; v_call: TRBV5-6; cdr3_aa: CASSLSGGPRDTQYF; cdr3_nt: TGTGCCAGCAGCTTAAGCGGGGGGCCCAGGGATACGCAGTATTTT
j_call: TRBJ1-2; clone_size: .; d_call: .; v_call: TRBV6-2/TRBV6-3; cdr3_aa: CASSYRTRAAGAFDYGYTF; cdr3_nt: TGTGCCAGCAGTTACCGTACCCGGGCGGCAGGGGCGTTCGACTATGGCTACACCTTC
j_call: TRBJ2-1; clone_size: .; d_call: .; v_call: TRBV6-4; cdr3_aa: CASKREQSYNEQFF; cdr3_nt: TGTGCCAGCAAACGGGAGCAGTCCTACAATGAGCAGTTCTTC
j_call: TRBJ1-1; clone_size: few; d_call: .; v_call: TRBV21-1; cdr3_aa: CASSKGNRGQDTEAFF; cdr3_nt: TGTGCCAGCAGCAAAGGAAACAGGGGGCAGGACACTGAAGCTTTCTTT
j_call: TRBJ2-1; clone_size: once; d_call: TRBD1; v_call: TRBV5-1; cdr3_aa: CASSLAGQGAHEQFF; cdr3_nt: TGCGCCAGCAGCTTGGCAGGACAGGGTGCTCATGAGCAGTTCTTC
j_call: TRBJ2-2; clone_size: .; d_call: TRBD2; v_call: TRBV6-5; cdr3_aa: CASRGLAGNTGELFF; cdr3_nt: TGTGCCAGCAGGGGACTAGCGGGAAACACCGGGGAGCTGTTTTTT
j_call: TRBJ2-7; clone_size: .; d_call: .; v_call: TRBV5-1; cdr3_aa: CASSSNQGGEQYF; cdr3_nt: TGCGCCAGCAGCTCTAATCAGGGTGGCGAGCAGTACTTC
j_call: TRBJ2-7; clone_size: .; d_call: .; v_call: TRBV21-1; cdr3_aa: CASSKEHDEQYF; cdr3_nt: TGTGCCAGCAGCAAAGAACACGACGAGCAGTACTTC
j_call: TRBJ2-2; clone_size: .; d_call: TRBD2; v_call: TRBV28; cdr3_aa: CASSLVAGYTGELFF; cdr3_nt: TGTGCCAGCAGTTTAGTAGCGGGGTACACCGGGGAGCTGTTTTTT
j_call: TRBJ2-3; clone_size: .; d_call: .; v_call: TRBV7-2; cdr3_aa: CASSVDWNTDTQYF; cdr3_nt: TGTGCCAGCAGCGTCGACTGGAACACAGATACGCAGTATTTT